This T cell receptor (beta chain) was obtained from a study of neurological immune-mediated disorders. The unsorted libraries were made from 2 million PBMCs kept at -80 C. The CDR3 is 14 residues long. V lost 4 bases, J lost 5 bases, and 6 bases stayed unmatched. CDR1 and CDR2 (germline): SEHNR, FQNEAQ (reference sequence). Every sequencing run produced over 180 million TCR-beta sequences that came from 15-18 subjects. TCRdb called the 5' RACE reads again in MiXCR, with one record for every CDR3 protein. The data show about 53,000 distinct CDR3 sequences, 3.5% seen once. This clonotype came up many times. What it binds is unknown. Study-wide points: The multiple sclerosis repertoire cluster was not associated with any clinical or MRI feature.

The chain carries TRBV7-9 and TRBJ2-7, with 9 bases identical to TRBD1. What was sequenced was PBMCs. This TCR came from a woman aged 25 to 39 with multiple sclerosis. As DNA, the CDR3 is TGTGCCAGCAGCTGGGGGGGACAGGGCAACGAGCAGTACTTC. It codes for CASSWGGQGNEQYF.